The 2 T cell receptor beta chains below were found in one sample sequenced in a study of blood T cell repertoires in COVID-19. The repertoire was sequenced with immunoSEQ multiplex PCR; TCRdb's copy has only in-frame clones and lacks some. Here the sample spans about 130,000 clones, approximately 90% being singletons. Material for sequencing was peripheral blood. All receptors derive from a man aged 45-65 years with COVID-19, enrolled during active disease.

V is TRBV18 and J is TRBJ1-3; 8 bases are a match to TRBD1. The V gene's germline CDR1 is KGHSH and CDR2 LQKENI. The J segment lost 0 bases and the V segment lost 4 bases, leaving 5 bases of the junction unmatched. This CDR3 is built from 16 residues. CDR3 loop: CASSQGQDASGNTIYF. The CDR3 bases are TGTGCCAGCTCACAGGGACAGGACGCCTCTGGAAACACCATATATTTT. Complete variable domain (other parts from reference TRBV18 and TRBJ1-3): NAGVMQNPRHLVRRRGQEARLRCSPMKGHSHVYWYRQLPEEGLKFMVYLQKENIIDESGMPKERFSAEFPKEGPSILRIQQVVRGDSAAYFCASSQGQDASGNTIYFGEGSWLTVV.

The chain couples TRBV7-6 to TRBJ2-1; D is unclear. Germline CDR1 SGHVS, CDR2 FNYEAQ. V was trimmed by 0 bases and J by 1 base, leaving 10 bases between them. The CDR3 runs to 16 residues. CDR3 amino acids: CASSLALAVSYNEQFF. The DNA for the CDR3 is TGTGCCAGCAGCTTAGCTCTCGCGGTGTCCTACAATGAGCAGTTCTTC.